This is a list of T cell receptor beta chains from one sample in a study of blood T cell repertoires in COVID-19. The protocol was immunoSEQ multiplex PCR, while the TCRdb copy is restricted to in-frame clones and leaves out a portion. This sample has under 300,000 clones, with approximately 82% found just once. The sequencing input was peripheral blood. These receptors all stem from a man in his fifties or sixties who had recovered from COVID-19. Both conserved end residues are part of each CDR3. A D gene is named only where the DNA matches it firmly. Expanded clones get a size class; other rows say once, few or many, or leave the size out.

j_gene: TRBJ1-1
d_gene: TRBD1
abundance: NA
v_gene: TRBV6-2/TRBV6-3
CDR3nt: TGTGCCAGCAGTTACAGGCAGGGGGTAATGAACACTGAAGCTTTCTTT
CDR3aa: CASSYRQGVMNTEAFF

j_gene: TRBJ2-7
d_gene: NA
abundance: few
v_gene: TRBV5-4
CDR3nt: TGTGCCAGCAGCTTGGCTGGTCCTAGCTTCTACGAGCAGTACTTC
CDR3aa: CASSLAGPSFYEQYF

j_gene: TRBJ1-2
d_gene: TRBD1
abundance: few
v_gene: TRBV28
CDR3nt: TGTGCCAGCAGTTCAGCTCTATGGACAGGGCCCTATGGCTACACCTTC
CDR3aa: CASSSALWTGPYGYTF

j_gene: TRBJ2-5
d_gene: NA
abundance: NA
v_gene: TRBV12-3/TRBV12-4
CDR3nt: TGTGCCAGCACCGCAACTCATCCCGGGACCCAGTACTTC
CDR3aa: CASTATHPGTQYF

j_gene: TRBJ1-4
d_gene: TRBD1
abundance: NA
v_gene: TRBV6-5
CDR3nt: TGTGCCAGCACCCAACCCGGGACAGGCGGAGAAAAACTGTTTTTT
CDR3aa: CASTQPGTGGEKLFF

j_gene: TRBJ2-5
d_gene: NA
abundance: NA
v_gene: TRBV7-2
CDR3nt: TGTGCCAGCAGCTTCAACTACGGAGAGACCCAGTACTTC
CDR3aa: CASSFNYGETQYF

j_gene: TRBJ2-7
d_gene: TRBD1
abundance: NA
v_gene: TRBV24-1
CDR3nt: TGTGCCACCAGTGGCGACAGGGTTCCGTACGAGCAGTACTTC
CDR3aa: CATSGDRVPYEQYF

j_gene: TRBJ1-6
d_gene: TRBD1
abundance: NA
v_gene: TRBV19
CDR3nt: TGTGCCAGTAGTAGCGTCGCAGGGGGAGGATCACCCCTCCACTTT
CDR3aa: CASSSVAGGGSPLHF

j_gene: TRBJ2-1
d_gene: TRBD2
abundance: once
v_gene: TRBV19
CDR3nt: TGTGCCAGTAGTATAGGGGTAGCGGGAGGACGCCCCGCCGAGCAGTTCTTC
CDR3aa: CASSIGVAGGRPAEQFF

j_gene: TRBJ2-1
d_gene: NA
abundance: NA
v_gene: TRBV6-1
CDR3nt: TGTGCCAGCAGTGAAGTAGGGCAGCGGTACAATGAGCAGTTCTTC
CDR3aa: CASSEVGQRYNEQFF

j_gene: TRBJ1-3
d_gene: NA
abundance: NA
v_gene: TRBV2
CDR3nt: TGTGCCAGCAGTCCCCCACTCTCTGGAAACACCATATATTTT
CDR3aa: CASSPPLSGNTIYF

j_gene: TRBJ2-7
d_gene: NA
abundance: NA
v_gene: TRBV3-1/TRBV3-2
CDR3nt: TGTGCCAGCAGGGCCTTAAACGAGCAGTACTTC
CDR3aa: CASRALNEQYF

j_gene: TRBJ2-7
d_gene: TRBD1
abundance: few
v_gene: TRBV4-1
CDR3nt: TGCGCCAGCAGCCAAGCAGCGGGACAGGGCTACGAGCAGTACTTC
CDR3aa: CASSQAAGQGYEQYF

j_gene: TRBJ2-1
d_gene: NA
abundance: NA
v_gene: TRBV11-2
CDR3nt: TGTGCCAGCAGCTCAGTTCGGGAGAGCTCCTACAATGAGCAGTTCTTC
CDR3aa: CASSSVRESSYNEQFF

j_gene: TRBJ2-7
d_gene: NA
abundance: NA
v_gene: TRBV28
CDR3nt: TGTGCCAGCAGTTCACCCTGGCAGGGATCCTACGAGCAGTACTTC
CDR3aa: CASSSPWQGSYEQYF

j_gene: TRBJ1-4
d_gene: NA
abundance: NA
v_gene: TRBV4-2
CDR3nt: TGTGCCAGCAGCCAAGCAACGGGAGCTACTAATGAAAAACTGTTTTTT
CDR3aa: CASSQATGATNEKLFF

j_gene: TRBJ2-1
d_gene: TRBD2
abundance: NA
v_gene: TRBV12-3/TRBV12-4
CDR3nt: TGTGCCAGCAGTTTGACTAGCGGGATCGAGCAGTTCTTC
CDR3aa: CASSLTSGIEQFF

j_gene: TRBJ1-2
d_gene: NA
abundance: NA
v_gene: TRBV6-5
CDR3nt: TGTGCCAGCAGTTACCAGGGATGGGCTGGGGGCTACACCTTC
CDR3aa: CASSYQGWAGGYTF

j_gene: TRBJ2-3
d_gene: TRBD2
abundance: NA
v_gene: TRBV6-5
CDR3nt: TGTGCCAGCAGTTTAGCGGGGGGGGACACAGATACGCAGTATTTT
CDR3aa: CASSLAGGDTDTQYF

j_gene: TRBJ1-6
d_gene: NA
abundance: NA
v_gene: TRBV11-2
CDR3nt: TGTGCCAGCAGCTTAGCGTCAGGGGTTCGGGATTCACCCCTCCACTTT
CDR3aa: CASSLASGVRDSPLHF

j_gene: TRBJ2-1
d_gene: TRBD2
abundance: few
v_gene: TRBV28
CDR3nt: TGTGCCAGCAGTTACATAAGCGGGAGGTCCTACAATGAGCAGTTCTTC
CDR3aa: CASSYISGRSYNEQFF

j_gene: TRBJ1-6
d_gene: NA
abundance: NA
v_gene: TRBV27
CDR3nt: TGTGCCAGCCACGAGGGCAGTCGCAATTCACCCCTCCACTTT
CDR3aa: CASHEGSRNSPLHF

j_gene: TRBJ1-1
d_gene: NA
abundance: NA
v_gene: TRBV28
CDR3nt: TGTGCCAGCCGGGGGAGCCTGAACACTGAAGCTTTCTTT
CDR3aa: CASRGSLNTEAFF

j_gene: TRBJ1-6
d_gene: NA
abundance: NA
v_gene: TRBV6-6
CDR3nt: TGTGCCAGCAGGGACATGGATCGTTCACCCCTCCACTTT
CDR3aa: CASRDMDRSPLHF

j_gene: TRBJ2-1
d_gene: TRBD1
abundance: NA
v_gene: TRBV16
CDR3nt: TGTGCCAGCAGCCGACATACCGGGACAGGGAACAATGAGCAGTTCTTC
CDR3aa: CASSRHTGTGNNEQFF

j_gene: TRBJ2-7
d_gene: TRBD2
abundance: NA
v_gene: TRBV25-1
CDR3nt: TGTGCCAGCAGTGAAGTCACTAGCGGGAGTTGGGAGCAGTACTTC
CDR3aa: CASSEVTSGSWEQYF

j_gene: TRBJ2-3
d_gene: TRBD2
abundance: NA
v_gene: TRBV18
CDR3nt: TGTGCCAGCTCATTCCGTCAGCGGGAGGGAGATACGCAGTATTTT
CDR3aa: CASSFRQREGDTQYF

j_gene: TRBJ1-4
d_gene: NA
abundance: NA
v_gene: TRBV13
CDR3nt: TGTGCCAGCAGCTCACCTTTGCCTTTAGGTGAGGTAGGTGAAAAACTGTTTTTT
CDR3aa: CASSSPLPLGEVGEKLFF

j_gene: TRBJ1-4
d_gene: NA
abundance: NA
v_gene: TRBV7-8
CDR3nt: TGTGCCAGCAGCTTACTTGGCCAGGGTTATGAAAAACTGTTTTTT
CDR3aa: CASSLLGQGYEKLFF

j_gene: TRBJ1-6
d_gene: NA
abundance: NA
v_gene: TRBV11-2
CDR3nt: TGTGCCAGCTACCTATGGGGGCGTAATTCACCCCTCCACTTT
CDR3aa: CASYLWGRNSPLHF

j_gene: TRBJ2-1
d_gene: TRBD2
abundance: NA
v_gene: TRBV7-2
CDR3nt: TGTGCCAGCAGCTTTGGATTCAGCGGGGGGTATGAGCAGTTCTTC
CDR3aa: CASSFGFSGGYEQFF

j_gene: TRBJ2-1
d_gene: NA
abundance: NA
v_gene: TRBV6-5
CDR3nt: TGTGCCAGCAGTTACCGGCAGGACAATGAGCAGTTCTTC
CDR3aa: CASSYRQDNEQFF

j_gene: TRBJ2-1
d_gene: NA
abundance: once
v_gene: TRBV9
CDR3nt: TGTGCCAGCAGCCCCTCCGTCTATGAGCAGTTCTTC
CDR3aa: CASSPSVYEQFF

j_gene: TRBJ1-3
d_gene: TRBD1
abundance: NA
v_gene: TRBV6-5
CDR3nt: TGTGCCAGCAGAGGGACAGGGGGTTTGGACACCATATATTTT
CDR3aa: CASRGTGGLDTIYF

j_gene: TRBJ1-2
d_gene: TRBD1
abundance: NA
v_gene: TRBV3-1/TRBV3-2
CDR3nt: TGTGCCAGCAGCCTTGGGACAGTCTTGCACTATGGCTACACCTTC
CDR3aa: CASSLGTVLHYGYTF

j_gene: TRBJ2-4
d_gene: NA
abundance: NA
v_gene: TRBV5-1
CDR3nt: TGCGCCAGCAGCTTGGGGTTAGCACGGGATGCCAAAAACATTCAGTACTTC
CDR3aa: CASSLGLARDAKNIQYF

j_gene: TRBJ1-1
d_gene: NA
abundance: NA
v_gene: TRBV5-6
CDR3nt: TGTGCCAGCAGCTTTGGAGGAGGGAAGGGTTTCTTT
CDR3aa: CASSFGGGKGFF

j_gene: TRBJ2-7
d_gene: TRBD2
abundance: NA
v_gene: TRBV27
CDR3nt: TGTGCCAGCAGTTCGGGACTAGCGGGAGCTACGTACGAGCAGTACTTC
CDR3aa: CASSSGLAGATYEQYF

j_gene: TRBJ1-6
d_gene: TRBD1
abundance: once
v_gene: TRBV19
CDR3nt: TGTGCCAGTAGAGACAGGGGAGGTTCACCCCTCCACTTT
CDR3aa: CASRDRGGSPLHF

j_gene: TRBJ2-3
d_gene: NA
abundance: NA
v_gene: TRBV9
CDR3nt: TGTGCCAGCAGCGGAGTGGTTGGGGGGACCTACACAGATACGCAGTATTTT
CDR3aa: CASSGVVGGTYTDTQYF

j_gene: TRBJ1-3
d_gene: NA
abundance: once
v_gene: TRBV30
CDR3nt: TGTGCCTGGAGACGGGACTTCTCTGGAAACACCATATATTTT
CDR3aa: CAWRRDFSGNTIYF

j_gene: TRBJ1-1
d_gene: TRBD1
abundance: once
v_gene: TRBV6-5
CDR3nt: TGTGCCAGCAACAAAAAACAGGGGCGGGACACTGAAGCTTTCTTT
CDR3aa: CASNKKQGRDTEAFF

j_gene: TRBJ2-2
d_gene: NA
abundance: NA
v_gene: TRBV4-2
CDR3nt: TGTGCCAGCAGCCATACGGAGGTCACCGGGGAGCTGTTTTTT
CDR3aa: CASSHTEVTGELFF

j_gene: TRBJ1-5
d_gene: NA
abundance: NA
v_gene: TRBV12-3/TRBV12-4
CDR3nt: TGTGCCAGCACCCCTTATAGCAATCAGCCCCAGCATTTT
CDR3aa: CASTPYSNQPQHF

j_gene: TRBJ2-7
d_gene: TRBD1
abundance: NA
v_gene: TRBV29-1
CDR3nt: TGCAGCGTAGTTACAGGGGGATCCTACGAGCAGTACTTC
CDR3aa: CSVVTGGSYEQYF

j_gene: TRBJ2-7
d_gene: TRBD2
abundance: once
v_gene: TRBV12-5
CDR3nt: TGTGCTAGTGGTTCGTCCGCGGGGGAATTTACCTACGAGCAGTACTTC
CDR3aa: CASGSSAGEFTYEQYF

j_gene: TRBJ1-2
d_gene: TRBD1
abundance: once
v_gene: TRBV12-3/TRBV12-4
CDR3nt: TGTGCCAGCAGTTGGACAGGGGGTGGAGGCTACACCTTC
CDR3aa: CASSWTGGGGYTF

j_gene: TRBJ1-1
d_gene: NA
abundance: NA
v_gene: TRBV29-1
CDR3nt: TGCAGCGGCAGGGGCGACACTGAAGCTTTCTTT
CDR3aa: CSGRGDTEAFF

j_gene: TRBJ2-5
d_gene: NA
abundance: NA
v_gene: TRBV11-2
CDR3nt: TGTGCCAGCAGCTTAGTCCCGACTCGACAAGAGACCCAGTACTTC
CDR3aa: CASSLVPTRQETQYF

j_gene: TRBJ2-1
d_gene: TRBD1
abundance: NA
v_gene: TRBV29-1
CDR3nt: TGCAGCGGTGGGACAGGGACCCACAATGAGCAGTTCTTC
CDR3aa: CSGGTGTHNEQFF

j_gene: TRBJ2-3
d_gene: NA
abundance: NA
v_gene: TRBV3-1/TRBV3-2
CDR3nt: TGTGCCAGCAGCCCCCATGGTAGCGATGCAGATACGCAGTATTTT
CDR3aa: CASSPHGSDADTQYF

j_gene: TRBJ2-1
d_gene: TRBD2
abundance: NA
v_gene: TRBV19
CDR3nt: TGTGCCAGTAGTAAGGTGACTAGCGGGAGCCGTGAGCAGTTCTTC
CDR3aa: CASSKVTSGSREQFF

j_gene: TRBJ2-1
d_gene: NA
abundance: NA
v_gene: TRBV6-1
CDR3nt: TGTGCCAGCAGTGACACTCGAGGGGGGGCTGAGCAGTTCTTC
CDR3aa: CASSDTRGGAEQFF

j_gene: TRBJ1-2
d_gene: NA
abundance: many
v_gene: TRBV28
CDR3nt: TGTGCCAGCAGTTTATTCAGGGGCGGGTATGGCTACACCTTC
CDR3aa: CASSLFRGGYGYTF

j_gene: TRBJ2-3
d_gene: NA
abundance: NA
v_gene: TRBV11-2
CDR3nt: TGTGCCAGCAGCTTAGTGGCTAGTCCCACAGATACGCAGTATTTT
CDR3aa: CASSLVASPTDTQYF

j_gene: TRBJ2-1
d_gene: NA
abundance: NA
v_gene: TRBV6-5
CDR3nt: TGTGCCAGCAGTCCGGTGGGGGGGCCGTTCAATGAGCAGTTCTTC
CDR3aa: CASSPVGGPFNEQFF

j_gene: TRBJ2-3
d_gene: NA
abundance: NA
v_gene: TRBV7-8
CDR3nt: TGTGCCAGCAGCGCCATGGGACTGAGCACAGATACGCAGTATTTT
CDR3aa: CASSAMGLSTDTQYF

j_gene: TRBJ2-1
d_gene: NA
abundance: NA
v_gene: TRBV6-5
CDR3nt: TGTGCCAGCAGGAGGACAGCCAACAATGAGCAGTTCTTC
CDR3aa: CASRRTANNEQFF

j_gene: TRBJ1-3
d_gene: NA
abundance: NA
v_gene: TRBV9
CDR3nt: TGTGCCAGCAGCGTAGAGGAATTGAGGTCTGGAAACACCATATATTTT
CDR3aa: CASSVEELRSGNTIYF

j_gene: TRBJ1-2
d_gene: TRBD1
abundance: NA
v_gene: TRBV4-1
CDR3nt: TGCGCCAGCAGCCAAGGGACAGGAGCTAACTATGGCTACACCTTC
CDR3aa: CASSQGTGANYGYTF